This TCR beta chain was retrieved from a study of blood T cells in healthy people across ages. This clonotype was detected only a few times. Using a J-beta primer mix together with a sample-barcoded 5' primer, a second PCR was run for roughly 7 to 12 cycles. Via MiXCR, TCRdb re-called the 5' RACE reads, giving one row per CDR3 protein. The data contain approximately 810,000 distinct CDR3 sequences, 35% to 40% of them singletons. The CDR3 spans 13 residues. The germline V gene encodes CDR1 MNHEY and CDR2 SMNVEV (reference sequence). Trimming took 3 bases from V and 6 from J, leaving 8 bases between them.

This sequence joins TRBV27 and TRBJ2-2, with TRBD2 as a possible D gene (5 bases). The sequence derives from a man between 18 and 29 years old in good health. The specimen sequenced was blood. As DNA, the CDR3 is TGTGCCAGCAGTTTCGAGAGGGCCGGGGAGCTGTTTTTT. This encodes CASSFERAGELFF.